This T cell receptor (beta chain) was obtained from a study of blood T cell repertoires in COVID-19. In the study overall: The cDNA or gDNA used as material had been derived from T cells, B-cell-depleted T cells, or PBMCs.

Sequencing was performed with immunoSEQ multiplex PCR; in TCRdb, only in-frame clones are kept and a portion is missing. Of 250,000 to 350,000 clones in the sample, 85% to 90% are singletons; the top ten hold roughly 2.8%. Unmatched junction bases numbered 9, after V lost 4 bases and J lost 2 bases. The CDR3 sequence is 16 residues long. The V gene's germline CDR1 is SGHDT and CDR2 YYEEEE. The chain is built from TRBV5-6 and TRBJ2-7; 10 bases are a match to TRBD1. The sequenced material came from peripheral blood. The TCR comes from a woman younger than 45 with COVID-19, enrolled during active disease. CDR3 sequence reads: CASSTGTGESTYEQYF. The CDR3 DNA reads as TGTGCCAGCAGCACCGGGACAGGGGAGAGCACCTACGAGCAGTACTTC.